The T cell receptor beta chain described here comes from a study of blood T cells in healthy people across ages. The study, taken as a whole, reports: As age increased, TCR beta diversity per million T cells fell in a roughly linear fashion.

Primed by a sample-barcoded 5' primer and a J-beta primer mix, a second PCR proceeded for 7 to 11 cycles. A template-switch adaptor that had 12 random nucleotides put a tag on each cDNA molecule. All samples yielded 3 million or more CDR3-containing paired-end reads. TCRdb reanalysed the 5' RACE reads using MiXCR and keeps one entry per CDR3 protein. The top ten clones hold around 7.7% of a sample with about 1.7 million distinct CDR3 sequences, 28% of them seen once. With respect to this clonotype: Its antigen is unidentified. One junction end does not reproduce the germline sequence, and a read error may be involved.

The specimen was blood. This sequence was found in a woman aged 30 to 39 in good health.

The CDR3 reads CACSPSLDEQYF. The CDR3 coding sequence is TGTGCCTGCAGTCCGTCCTTGGACGAGCAGTACTTC. V and J are TRBV6-2 or TRBV6-3 and TRBJ2-5; no clear D gene. The J call may be mistaken, given a closer DNA end match to TRBJ2-7. The CDR3 loop spans 12 amino acids. The germline V gene has CDR1 MNHEY and CDR2 SVGEGT.